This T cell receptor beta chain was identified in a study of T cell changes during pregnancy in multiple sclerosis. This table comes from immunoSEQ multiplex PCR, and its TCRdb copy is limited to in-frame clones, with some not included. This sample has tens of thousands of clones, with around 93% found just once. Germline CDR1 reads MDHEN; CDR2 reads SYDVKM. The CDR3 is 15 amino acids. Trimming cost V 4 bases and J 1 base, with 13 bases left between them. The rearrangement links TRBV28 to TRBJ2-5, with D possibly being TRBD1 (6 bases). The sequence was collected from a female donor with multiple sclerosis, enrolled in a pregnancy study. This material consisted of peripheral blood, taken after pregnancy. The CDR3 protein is CASSSSVQGQETQYF. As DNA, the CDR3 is TGTGCCAGCAGTTCATCAGTACAGGGCCAAGAGACCCAGTACTTC.